The 25 T cell receptor beta chains listed next were all sequenced from one sample in a study of cytomegalovirus exposure and HLA in healthy donors. The PCR used 60 Vbeta and 13 Jbeta primers. Repertoires were generated with immunoSEQ multiplex PCR, while TCRdb's copy carries only in-frame clones and drops some. The sample yields some 90,000 clones, about four fifths seen once. Input material: PBMCs. These receptors were collected from a woman in her 70s in good health and CMV-seropositive.

A remark on this clone: At one end, the junction sequence differs from germline, possibly due to a read error. The genes are TRBV5-1 and TRBJ1-1; D not resolved. Per the germline V gene, CDR1 is SGHRS and CDR2 is YFSETQ. CDR3 size: 13 residues. The CDR3 loop is CASSPSIHTEAFF. The CDR3 DNA reads as TGTGCCAGCAGCCCTTCTATACACACTGAAGCTTTCTTT.

V and J are TRBV10-3 and TRBJ1-4; 7 bases align to TRBD1. V was clipped by 4 bases and J by 1 base; unmatched bases: 3. The CDR3 loop spans 15 amino acids. CDR1 and CDR2 from the germline V gene are ENHRY and SYGVKD. CDR3 region: CAISARQGTNEKLFF. In DNA form, the CDR3 reads TGTGCCATCAGTGCCCGACAGGGAACTAATGAAAAACTGTTTTTT.

The gene calls are TRBV11-2 and TRBJ2-1; D is perhaps TRBD2 (7 bases). Germline CDR1 SGHAT, CDR2 FQNNGV. CDR3 length: 16 amino acids. Between the trimmed V and J ends, which lost 1 base and 5 bases, there was a span of 15 bases. The DNA for the CDR3 is TGTGCCAGCAGCTTAGGAGGGGGAGGGAGTGACAATGAGCAGTTCTTC. Its translation is CASSLGGGGSDNEQFF.

This clone appeared a few times. The chain has TRBV19 and TRBJ1-2, with TRBD1 identical over 7 bases. Germline CDR1 reads LNHDA; CDR2 reads SQIVND (reference sequence). V dropped 0 bases and J dropped 4; count of bases not matched to a gene: 8. The CDR3 extends over 16 amino acids. The CDR3 region has the DNA TGTGCCAGTAGTATAGATGAGGGGGCGCCCGTCTATGGCTACACCTTC. Translated: CASSIDEGAPVYGYTF.

The chain couples TRBV29-1 to TRBJ1-1; a weak D match, TRBD1 (5 bases). Trimming pared 8 bases from V and 1 base from J, leaving 14 bases between. The CDR3 runs 13 residues. Germline lookup yields CDR1 SQVTM and CDR2 ANQGSEA. The CDR3 DNA reads TGCAGCACTAAACAGGATACGAACACTGAAGCTTTCTTT. It specifies CSTKQDTNTEAFF.

This clone was seen only once. The rearrangement links TRBV7-2 to TRBJ2-7; 16 bases are a match to TRBD2. The J segment lost 7 bases and the V segment lost 4 bases, leaving 1 base of the junction unmatched. Germline loops: CDR1 SGHTA, CDR2 FQGNSA. CDR3 length: 14 amino acids. The CDR3 here is CASSWGLAGGEQYF. CDR3 coding DNA: TGTGCCAGCAGCTGGGGACTAGCGGGAGGGGAGCAGTACTTC.

This chain links TRBV19 with TRBJ2-3; 14 bases are a match to TRBD2. CDR1 is LNHDA and CDR2 is SQIVND in the germline V gene (reference sequence). The CDR3 has 16 residues. With 5 bases clipped from V and 4 bases from J, the junction kept 5 bases outside the gene matches. CDR3 in amino acids: CASSARLAGGPDTQYF. DNA for the CDR3: TGTGCCAGTAGTGCCAGACTAGCGGGAGGGCCAGATACGCAGTATTTT. Full variable domain (outside the CDR3, taken from reference TRBV19 and TRBJ2-3): DGGITQSPKYLFRKEGQNVTLSCEQNLNHDAMYWYRQDPGQGLRLIYYSQIVNDFQKGDIAEGYSVSREKKESFPLTVTSAQKNPTAFYLCASSARLAGGPDTQYFGPGTRLTVL.

This clone was counted a single time. This rearrangement joins TRBV4-2 to TRBJ2-7, with TRBD2 matching over 8 bases. The CDR3 is 16 residues long. The V gene end was trimmed by 0 bases and the J gene end by 0 bases; junction bases not matched to a gene: 4. The V gene's germline CDR1 is LGHNA and CDR2 YNFKEQ. The CDR3 DNA reads as TGTGCCAGCAGCCAAGATCCCGGACTAGCCTCCTACGAGCAGTACTTC. Translating it yields CASSQDPGLASYEQYF.

V gene TRBV27 combines with J gene TRBJ2-5; possibly TRBD2 for D (5 bases). Germline V gene sequence: CDR1 MNHEY, CDR2 SMNVEV (reference sequence). CDR3 length: 12 residues. Trimming left V 6 bases short and J 11 bases short, with 16 bases between. The CDR3 bases are TGTGCCAGCAGCCCCAGGAAGGGAGAGCAGTACTTC. Translated: CASSPRKGEQYF.

V is TRBV10-1 and J is TRBJ2-1; the match to TRBD2 covers 10 bases. The ends lost 8 bases at V and 7 bases at J; junction bases unmatched: 14. The CDR3 is 16 amino acids. Germline CDR1 reads WNHNN; CDR2 reads SYGVQD (reference sequence). This CDR3 reads CASSRGGLAGENEQFF. The CDR3, as DNA: TGCGCCAGCTCAAGGGGCGGCCTAGCGGGAGAAAATGAGCAGTTCTTC.

J is TRBJ2-5 and V is TRBV11-3; 12 nucleotides match TRBD2. Germline assignment: CDR1 SGHNT and CDR2 YENEEA. The CDR3 covers 15 residues. After removal of 1 base from V and 4 bases from J, the junction contained 1 base not matched to a gene. CDR3 nucleotide sequence: TGTGCCAGCAGCTTAGGACTAGCGGGAGCAGAGACCCAGTACTTC. It translates to CASSLGLAGAETQYF.

The V gene is TRBV5-6, the J gene TRBJ1-4; D gene unclear. The CDR3 loop spans 12 amino acids. Germline loops: CDR1 SGHDT, CDR2 YYEEEE. The V gene lost 0 bases and the J gene lost 10 bases, with 7 bases spanning the gap. The CDR3 spells CASSLGEGKLFF. The CDR3 DNA reads TGTGCCAGCAGCTTGGGGGAGGGAAAACTGTTTTTT.

This chain joins TRBV21-1 and TRBJ2-7; the D segment call TRBD1 is taken from the table without a DNA check. TRBV21-1 is given as a pseudogene. This CDR3 comprises 15 residues. CDR3 DNA sequence: TGTGCCAGCAGCAAAGGAGGCGGACAGGGAAGGGAGCAGTACTTC. Protein: CASSKGGGQGREQYF.

The J gene is TRBJ2-1, the V gene TRBV7-3; D is unclear. Deletions cut 1 base from V and 0 bases from J, with 7 bases between. Germline V gene data show CDR1 as SGHTA and CDR2 as FQGTGA. The length of the CDR3 is 15 residues. The CDR3 DNA reads as TGTGCCAGCAGCTTAAAGTACAGCTCCTACAATGAGCAGTTCTTC. This gives the protein CASSLKYSSYNEQFF.

The chain carries TRBV2 and TRBJ1-2, with TRBD1 as a possible D gene (6 bases). CDR1 is SNHLY and CDR2 is FYNNEI in the germline V gene. The length of the CDR3 is 15 residues. V gave up 8 bases and J gave up 3 bases, with 19 bases separating them. CDR3 coding DNA: TGTGCCAGCGCCCCTCAGGGGTCCTGGGACTATGGCTACACCTTC. Protein sequence: CASAPQGSWDYGYTF.

The chain couples TRBV27 to TRBJ2-1, with 13 bases matching TRBD2. Trimming at V came to 5 bases and at J to 6 bases, leaving 13 bases not matched to a gene. Germline V gene data show CDR1 as MNHEY and CDR2 as SMNVEV (reference sequence). This CDR3 region has 18 residues. The CDR3 sequence: CASSPGTSGDLPVNEQFF. In DNA, the CDR3 is TGTGCCAGCAGTCCCGGGACTAGCGGGGACCTTCCAGTCAATGAGCAGTTCTTC.

The chain joins TRBV6-1 to TRBJ1-2; maybe TRBD1 (6 bases). This CDR3 comprises 13 residues. Germline assignment: CDR1 MNHNS and CDR2 SASEGT. The V end was cut by 3 bases, the J end by 4 bases, with 9 bases between. The CDR3 region has the DNA TGTGCCAGCAGTGACCAGACAGGCTATGGCTACACCTTC. Translating gives CASSDQTGYGYTF.

The chain links TRBV9 to TRBJ2-5, with 11 nucleotides matching TRBD2. The germline gives CDR1 SGDLS, CDR2 YYNGEE. The trim removed 0 bases at V and 4 bases at J, leaving 5 bases unmatched. This CDR3 spans 16 amino acids. The CDR3, as DNA: TGTGCCAGCAGCGTAGGTAGCGGGAGGGCCCCAGAGACCCAGTACTTC. Protein: CASSVGSGRAPETQYF. The full variable domain, in which reference TRBV9 and TRBJ2-5 provide the parts outside the CDR3, is DSGVTQTPKHLITATGQRVTLRCSPRSGDLSVYWYQQSLDQGLQFLIQYYNGEERAKGNILERFSAQQFPDLHSELNLSSLELGDSALYFCASSVGSGRAPETQYFGPGTRLLVL.

CDR3 bases: TGTGCCAGCAGCTTAGATCGGACTAGCACTAAAACGTACTTC. Protein product: CASSLDRTSTKTYF. The chain has TRBV11-2 and TRBJ2-5; 8 nucleotides match TRBD2. With 0 bases clipped from V and 13 bases from J, the junction kept 10 bases outside the gene matches. This CDR3 region has 14 residues. The germline gives CDR1 SGHAT, CDR2 FQNNGV.

The chain is built from TRBV7-9 and TRBJ2-1; TRBD1 matches at 10 bases. This CDR3 region has 15 residues. The V gene's germline CDR1 is SEHNR and CDR2 FQNEAQ (reference sequence). V was pared by 3 bases and J by 4 bases, with 3 bases of the junction left unmatched. In nucleotides, the CDR3 is TGTGCCAGCAGCTTGGACAGGGGGGGATACAATGAGCAGTTCTTC. This codes for CASSLDRGGYNEQFF.

Concerning this clone itself: The sample has other DNA sequences that encode this CDR3 too. The V gene is TRBV28, the J gene TRBJ2-7, with D maybe TRBD2 (5 bases). The CDR3 is 13 residues long. Trimming removed 5 bases from V and 2 bases from J, with 10 bases in between. Germline CDR1 MDHEN, CDR2 SYDVKM. The CDR3 coding sequence is TGTGCCAGCAGTCTTGTCGGGGCCTACGAGCAGTACTTC. Its translation is CASSLVGAYEQYF. Based on the CDR3 plus reference TRBV28 and TRBJ2-7, the full variable domain is DVKVTQSSRYLVKRTGEKVFLECVQDMDHENMFWYRQDPGLGLRLIYFSYDVKMKEKGDIPEGYSVSREKKERFSLILESASTNQTSMYLCASSLVGAYEQYFGPGTRLTVT.

The V gene is TRBV6-1, the J gene TRBJ2-1; D might be TRBD1 (5 bases). CDR1 and CDR2 (germline): MNHNS, SASEGT. The CDR3 totals 15 residues. Trimming removed 7 bases from V and 5 bases from J, with 18 bases in between. In nucleotides, the CDR3 is TGTGCCAGCACCCTTTTCCGACAGTACGACAATGAGCAGTTCTTC. This gives the protein CASTLFRQYDNEQFF.

The V call is TRBV7-2, the J call TRBJ2-7; possible D gene TRBD1, 6 bases. V was trimmed by 6 bases and J by 4 bases, leaving 13 bases between them. The CDR3 runs to 13 residues. The germline V gene encodes CDR1 SGHTA and CDR2 FQGNSA. This CDR3 reads CASSSGTLYEQYF. CDR3 nucleotide sequence: TGTGCCAGCAGTTCCGGGACACTATACGAGCAGTACTTC. Filled out from reference TRBV7-2 and TRBJ2-7, the complete variable domain reads GAGVSQSPSNKVTEKGKDVELRCDPISGHTALYWYRQSLGQGLEFLIYFQGNSAPDKSGLPSDRFSAERTGGSVSTLTIQRTQQEDSAVYLCASSSGTLYEQYFGPGTRLTVT.

V and J are TRBV18 and TRBJ2-7; TRBD1 aligns across 8 bases. The CDR3 spans 14 residues. After removal of 4 bases from V and 3 bases from J, the junction contained 5 bases not matched to a gene. The germline V gene encodes CDR1 KGHSH and CDR2 LQKENI. The CDR3 loop reads CASSLDRGSYEQYF. The CDR3 DNA sequence: TGTGCCAGCTCACTAGACAGGGGAAGCTACGAGCAGTACTTC.

The chain couples TRBV30 to TRBJ2-1; possible D gene TRBD2, 5 bases. CDR1 and CDR2 (germline): GTSNPN, SVGIG (reference sequence). V was pared by 2 bases and J by 3 bases, with 11 bases between. The CDR3 contains 14 residues. Here the CDR3 DNA reads TGTGCCTGGAGTTGGAGCGGTGGCTACAATGAGCAGTTCTTC. Translation gives CAWSWSGGYNEQFF.